These 11 T cell receptor beta chains share one sample of origin, sequenced in a study of blood T cell repertoires in COVID-19. The protocol was immunoSEQ multiplex PCR, while the TCRdb copy is restricted to in-frame clones and leaves out a portion. Of over 150,000 clones in the sample, about 88% were seen once. Sequenced sample: peripheral blood. The receptors here all came from a man aged 50 to 59 with COVID-19, enrolled during active disease.

V gene TRBV28 combines with J gene TRBJ1-6; maybe TRBD1 (5 bases). The V and J ends lost 1 base and 13 bases respectively, with 14 bases between them. This CDR3 spans 14 amino acids. Germline lookup yields CDR1 MDHEN and CDR2 SYDVKM. The DNA for the CDR3 is TGTGCCAGCAGTTTATCAGGGCCACCCGACCCCCTCCACTTT. It is translated as CASSLSGPPDPLHF.

The rearrangement joins TRBV9 to TRBJ2-6; TRBD1 agrees at 10 bases. CDR3 length equals 17 residues. Looked up from germline, CDR1 is SGDLS and CDR2 is YYNGEE. The V and J ends lost 0 bases and 0 bases, in that order; junction bases with no gene match: 0. CDR3 amino acids: CASSVGTGGSGANVLTF. CDR3 DNA: TGTGCCAGCAGCGTAGGGACAGGGGGCTCTGGGGCCAACGTCCTGACTTTC. Filled out from reference TRBV9 and TRBJ2-6, the complete variable domain reads DSGVTQTPKHLITATGQRVTLRCSPRSGDLSVYWYQQSLDQGLQFLIQYYNGEERAKGNILERFSAQQFPDLHSELNLSSLELGDSALYFCASSVGTGGSGANVLTFGAGSRLTVL.

This chain links TRBV6-5 with TRBJ2-3; D possibly corresponds to TRBD2 (6 bases). V lost 0 bases and J lost 5, with 6 bases in between. Germline CDR1 is MNHEY and CDR2 is SVGAGI. CDR3 size: 13 residues. The CDR3 here is CASSYSEGDTQYF. DNA for the CDR3: TGTGCCAGCAGTTACTCGGAGGGAGATACGCAGTATTTT.

The chain carries TRBV11-2 and TRBJ1-6, with 7 bases aligning to TRBD1. This CDR3 has 15 amino acids. The V and J ends lost 0 bases and 9 bases, in that order; junction bases with no gene match: 5. CDR1 and CDR2 from the germline V gene are SGHAT and FQNNGV. CDR3 region: CASSLETGRISPLHF. The CDR3 nucleotides are TGTGCCAGCAGCTTAGAGACAGGGAGGATTTCACCCCTCCACTTT.

V is TRBV29-1 and J is TRBJ1-1, with D perhaps TRBD1 (6 bases). Deletions cut 4 bases from V and 3 bases from J, with 15 bases between. The CDR3 length is 14 residues. Germline assignment: CDR1 SQVTM and CDR2 ANQGSEA. This chain's CDR3 is CSVGGRGTDTEAFF. The CDR3 DNA is TGCAGCGTTGGGGGGAGGGGGACCGACACTGAAGCTTTCTTT.

As to this clone: One end of the junction fails to match germline, which may point to a read error. The chain uses TRBV7-7 and TRBJ2-3; D possibly corresponds to TRBD1 (5 bases). The CDR3 covers 15 residues. Germline CDR1 is SSHAT and CDR2 is FNYEAQ (reference sequence). The chain's CDR3 is CASSLADGHTDTQYF. CDR3 in DNA: TGTGCTAGCAGCTTAGCTGACGGACACACAGATACGCAGTATTTT.

V is TRBV21-1 and J is TRBJ2-7; the listed D gene, TRBD1, was not tested against the DNA. TRBV21-1 has pseudogene status. There are 19 residues in the CDR3. The CDR3 is CASSKGNRRRTGLLSEQYF. DNA of the CDR3: TGTGCCAGCAGCAAAGGTAACAGGAGGAGGACAGGGCTACTCTCCGAGCAGTACTTC.

The chain couples TRBV19 to TRBJ2-5; D may be TRBD1 (7 bases). This CDR3 comprises 15 residues. Germline assignment: CDR1 LNHDA and CDR2 SQIVND (reference sequence). Between the trimmed V and J ends, which lost 9 bases and 2 bases, there was a span of 19 bases. The CDR3 DNA reads TGTGCCAGCAGGGGCGGGACAGCCTCTCAAGAGACCCAGTACTTC. This codes for CASRGGTASQETQYF. The whole variable domain, filled in from reference TRBV19 and TRBJ2-5, reads DGGITQSPKYLFRKEGQNVTLSCEQNLNHDAMYWYRQDPGQGLRLIYYSQIVNDFQKGDIAEGYSVSREKKESFPLTVTSAQKNPTAFYLCASRGGTASQETQYFGPGTRLLVL.

The rearrangement uses TRBV4-1 and TRBJ2-1; no firm D call. Germline assignment: CDR1 MGHRA and CDR2 YSYEKL. V was pared by 4 bases and J by 4 bases, with 20 bases between. The CDR3 consists of 17 residues. The CDR3 DNA reads TGCGCCAGCAGCCCCCTAATCGGCAGGAAAAATTACAATGAGCAGTTCTTC. This sequence encodes CASSPLIGRKNYNEQFF.

This clone showed up just once. The chain joins TRBV9 to TRBJ2-3; 9 nucleotides line up with TRBD2. The V and J ends lost 0 bases and 7 bases, in that order; junction bases with no gene match: 15. The CDR3 contains 18 residues. CDR1 SGDLS and CDR2 YYNGEE come from the germline V gene. The CDR3 nucleotides read TGTGCCAGCAGCGTAGGAGTCTCTGGGAAGGGACTAGCATATACGCAGTATTTT. This codes for CASSVGVSGKGLAYTQYF.

This chain uses TRBV9 with TRBJ2-3; 10 positions match TRBD1. Trimming took 4 bases from V and 7 from J; bases not matched to a gene: 9. The germline gives CDR1 SGDLS, CDR2 YYNGEE. The CDR3 totals 15 residues. The DNA of the CDR3 is TGTGCCAGCAGCCCTCGACAGGGGGCGCGGAATACGCAGTATTTT. Residues: CASSPRQGARNTQYF. Drawing the rest from reference TRBV9 and TRBJ2-3, the complete variable domain is DSGVTQTPKHLITATGQRVTLRCSPRSGDLSVYWYQQSLDQGLQFLIQYYNGEERAKGNILERFSAQQFPDLHSELNLSSLELGDSALYFCASSPRQGARNTQYFGPGTRLTVL.